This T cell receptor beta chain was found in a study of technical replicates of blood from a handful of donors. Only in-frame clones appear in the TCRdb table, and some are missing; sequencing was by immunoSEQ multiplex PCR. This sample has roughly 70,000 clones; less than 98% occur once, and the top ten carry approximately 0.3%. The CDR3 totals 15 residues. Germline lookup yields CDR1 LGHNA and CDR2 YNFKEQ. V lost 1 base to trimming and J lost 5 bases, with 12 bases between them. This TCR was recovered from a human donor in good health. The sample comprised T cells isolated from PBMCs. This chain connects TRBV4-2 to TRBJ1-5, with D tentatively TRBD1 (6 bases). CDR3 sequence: CASSQARGAYQPQHF. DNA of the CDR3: TGTGCCAGCAGCCAAGCCCGGGGGGCCTATCAGCCCCAGCATTTT.